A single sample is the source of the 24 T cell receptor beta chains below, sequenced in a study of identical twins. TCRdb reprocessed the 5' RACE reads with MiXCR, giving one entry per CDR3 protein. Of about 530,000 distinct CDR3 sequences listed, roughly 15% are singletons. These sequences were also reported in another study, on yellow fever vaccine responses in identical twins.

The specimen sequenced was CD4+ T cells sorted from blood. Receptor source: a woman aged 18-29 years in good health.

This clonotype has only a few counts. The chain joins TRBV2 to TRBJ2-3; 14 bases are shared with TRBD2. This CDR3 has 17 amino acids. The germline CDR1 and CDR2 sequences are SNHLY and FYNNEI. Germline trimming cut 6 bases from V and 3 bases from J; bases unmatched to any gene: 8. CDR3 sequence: CASRTRRLAGGTDTQYF. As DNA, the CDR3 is TGTGCCAGCAGGACCCGCCGACTAGCGGGAGGGACAGATACGCAGTATTTT.

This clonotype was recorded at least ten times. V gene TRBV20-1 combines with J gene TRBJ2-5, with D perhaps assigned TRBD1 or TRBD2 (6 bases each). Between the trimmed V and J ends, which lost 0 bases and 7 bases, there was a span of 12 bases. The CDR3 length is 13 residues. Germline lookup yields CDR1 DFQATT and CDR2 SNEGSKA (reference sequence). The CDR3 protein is CSAREEGERTQYF. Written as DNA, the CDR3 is TGCAGTGCTAGAGAGGAGGGGGAAAGGACCCAGTACTTC.

The CDR3 DNA is TGTGCCAGCAGTTTATCGCCAGCGGGAGGGTATGAGCAGTTCTTC. Residues: CASSLSPAGGYEQFF. This chain links TRBV27 with TRBJ2-1; 10 nucleotides agree with TRBD2. Germline CDR1 is MNHEY and CDR2 is SMNVEV (reference sequence). CDR3 size: 15 residues. The trim removed 0 bases at V and 8 bases at J, leaving 4 bases unmatched.

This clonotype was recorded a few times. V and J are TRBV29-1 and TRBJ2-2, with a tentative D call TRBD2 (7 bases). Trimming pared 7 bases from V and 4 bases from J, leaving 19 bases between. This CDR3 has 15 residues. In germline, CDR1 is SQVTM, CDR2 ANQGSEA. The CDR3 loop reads CSADPREGGTGELFF. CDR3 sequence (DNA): TGCAGCGCCGATCCGAGGGAGGGGGGCACCGGGGAGCTGTTTTTT.

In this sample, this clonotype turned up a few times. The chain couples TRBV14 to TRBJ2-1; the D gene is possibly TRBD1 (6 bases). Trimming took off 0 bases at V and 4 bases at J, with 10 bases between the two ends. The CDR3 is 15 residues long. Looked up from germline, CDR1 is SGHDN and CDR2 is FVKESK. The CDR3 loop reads CASSQEGTFYNEQFF. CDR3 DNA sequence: TGTGCCAGCAGCCAAGAGGGGACATTTTACAATGAGCAGTTCTTC.

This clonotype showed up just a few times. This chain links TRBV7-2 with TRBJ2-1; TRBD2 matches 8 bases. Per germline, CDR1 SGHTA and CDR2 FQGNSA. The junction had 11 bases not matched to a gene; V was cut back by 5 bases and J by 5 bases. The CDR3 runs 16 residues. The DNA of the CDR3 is TGTGCCAGCAGCCTTCAGCGGGAGCGCTACAACAATGAGCAGTTCTTC. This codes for CASSLQRERYNNEQFF.

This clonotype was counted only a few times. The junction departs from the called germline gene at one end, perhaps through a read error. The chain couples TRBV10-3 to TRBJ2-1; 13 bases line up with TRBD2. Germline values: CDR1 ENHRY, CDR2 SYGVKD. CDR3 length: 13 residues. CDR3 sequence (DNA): TGTGCCATCAGTGAGTCGGGACTAGCGGGGCGAGTCTTC. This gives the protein CAISESGLAGRVF.

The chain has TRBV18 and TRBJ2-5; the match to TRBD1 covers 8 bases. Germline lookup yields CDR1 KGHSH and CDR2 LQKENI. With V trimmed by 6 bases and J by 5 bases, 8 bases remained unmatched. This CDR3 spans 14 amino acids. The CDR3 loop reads CASSAGQGPETQYF. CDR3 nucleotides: TGTGCCAGCTCGGCTGGACAGGGACCGGAGACCCAGTACTTC. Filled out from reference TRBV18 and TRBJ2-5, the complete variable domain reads NAGVMQNPRHLVRRRGQEARLRCSPMKGHSHVYWYRQLPEEGLKFMVYLQKENIIDESGMPKERFSAEFPKEGPSILRIQQVVRGDSAAYFCASSAGQGPETQYFGPGTRLLVL.

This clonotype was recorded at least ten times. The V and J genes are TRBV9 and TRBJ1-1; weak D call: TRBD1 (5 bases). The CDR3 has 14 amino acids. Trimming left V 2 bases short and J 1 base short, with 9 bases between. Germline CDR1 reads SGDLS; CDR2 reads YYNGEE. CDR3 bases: TGTGCCAGCAGCGTTCGGGGGGAGAACACTGAAGCTTTCTTT. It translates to CASSVRGENTEAFF. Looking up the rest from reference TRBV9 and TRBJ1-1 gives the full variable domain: DSGVTQTPKHLITATGQRVTLRCSPRSGDLSVYWYQQSLDQGLQFLIQYYNGEERAKGNILERFSAQQFPDLHSELNLSSLELGDSALYFCASSVRGENTEAFFGQGTRLTVV.

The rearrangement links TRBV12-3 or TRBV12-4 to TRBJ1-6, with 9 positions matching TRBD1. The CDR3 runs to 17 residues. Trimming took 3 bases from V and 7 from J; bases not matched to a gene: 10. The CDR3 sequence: CASSFIFGQGYNSPLHF. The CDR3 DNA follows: TGTGCCAGCAGTTTCATCTTTGGACAGGGGTACAATTCACCCCTCCACTTT.

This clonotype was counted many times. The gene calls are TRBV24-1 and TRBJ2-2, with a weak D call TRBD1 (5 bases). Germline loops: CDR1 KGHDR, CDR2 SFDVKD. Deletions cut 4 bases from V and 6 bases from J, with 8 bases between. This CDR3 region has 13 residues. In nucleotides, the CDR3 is TGTGCCACCAGTGAACAGGTTCCCGGGGAGCTGTTTTTT. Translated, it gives CATSEQVPGELFF.

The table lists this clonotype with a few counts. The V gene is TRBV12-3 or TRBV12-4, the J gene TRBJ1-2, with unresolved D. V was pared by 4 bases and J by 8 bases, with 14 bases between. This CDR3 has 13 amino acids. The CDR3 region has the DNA TGTGCCAGCAGTTCCCGACTAAGGAAGGGCTACACCTTC. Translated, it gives CASSSRLRKGYTF.

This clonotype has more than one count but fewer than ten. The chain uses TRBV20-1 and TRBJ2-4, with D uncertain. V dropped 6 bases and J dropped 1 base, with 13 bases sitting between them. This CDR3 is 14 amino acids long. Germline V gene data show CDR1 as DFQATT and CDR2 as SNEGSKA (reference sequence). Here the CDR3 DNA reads TGCAGTGCGCAAGAACTACAGGCCAAAAACATTCAGTACTTC. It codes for CSAQELQAKNIQYF.

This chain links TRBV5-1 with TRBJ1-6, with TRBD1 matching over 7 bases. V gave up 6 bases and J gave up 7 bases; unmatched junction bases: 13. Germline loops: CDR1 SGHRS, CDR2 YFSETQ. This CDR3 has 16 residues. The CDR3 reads CASTDEPGTANSPLHF. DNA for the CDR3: TGCGCCAGCACTGATGAACCCGGGACAGCCAATTCACCCCTCCACTTT.

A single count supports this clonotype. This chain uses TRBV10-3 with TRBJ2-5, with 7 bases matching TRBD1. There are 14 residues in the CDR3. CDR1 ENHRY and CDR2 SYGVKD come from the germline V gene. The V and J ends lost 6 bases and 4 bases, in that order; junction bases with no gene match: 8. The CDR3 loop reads CAISQQGSGETQYF. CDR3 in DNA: TGTGCCATCAGCCAACAGGGGTCGGGAGAGACCCAGTACTTC.

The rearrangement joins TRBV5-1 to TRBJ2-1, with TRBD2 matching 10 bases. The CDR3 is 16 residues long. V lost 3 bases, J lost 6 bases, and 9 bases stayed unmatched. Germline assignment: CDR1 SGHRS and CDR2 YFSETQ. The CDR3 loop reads CASSYVSGGAVNEQFF. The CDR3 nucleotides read TGCGCCAGCAGCTATGTAAGCGGGGGGGCCGTCAATGAGCAGTTCTTC.

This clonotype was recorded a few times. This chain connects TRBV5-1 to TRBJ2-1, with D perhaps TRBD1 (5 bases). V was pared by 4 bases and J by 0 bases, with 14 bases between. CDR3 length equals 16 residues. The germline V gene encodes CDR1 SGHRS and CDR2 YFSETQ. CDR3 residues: CASSLKGQGSYNEQFF. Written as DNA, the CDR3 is TGCGCCAGCAGCCTGAAGGGGCAGGGCTCCTACAATGAGCAGTTCTTC. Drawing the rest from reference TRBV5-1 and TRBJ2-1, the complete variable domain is KAGVTQTPRYLIKTRGQQVTLSCSPISGHRSVSWYQQTPGQGLQFLFEYFSETQRNKGNFPGRFSGRQFSNSRSEMNVSTLELGDSALYLCASSLKGQGSYNEQFFGPGTRLTVL.

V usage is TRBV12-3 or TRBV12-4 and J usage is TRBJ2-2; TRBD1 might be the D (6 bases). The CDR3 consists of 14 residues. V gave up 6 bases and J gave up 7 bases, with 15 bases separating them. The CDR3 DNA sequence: TGTGCCAGCAGACTTCCTACAGGGCGCGGGGAGCTGTTTTTT. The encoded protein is CASRLPTGRGELFF.

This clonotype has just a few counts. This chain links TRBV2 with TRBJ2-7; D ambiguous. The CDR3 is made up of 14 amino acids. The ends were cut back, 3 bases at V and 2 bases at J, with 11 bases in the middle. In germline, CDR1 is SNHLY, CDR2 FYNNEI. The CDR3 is CASSEEPRTYEQYF. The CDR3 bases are TGTGCCAGCAGTGAGGAACCGCGAACCTACGAGCAGTACTTC.

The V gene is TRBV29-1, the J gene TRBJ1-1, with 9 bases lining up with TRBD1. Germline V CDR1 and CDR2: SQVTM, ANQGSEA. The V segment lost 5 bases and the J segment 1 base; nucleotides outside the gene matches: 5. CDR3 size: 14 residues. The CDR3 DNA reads TGCAGCGTTACGTCGGACAGGGGGAACACTGAAGCTTTCTTT. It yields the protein CSVTSDRGNTEAFF.

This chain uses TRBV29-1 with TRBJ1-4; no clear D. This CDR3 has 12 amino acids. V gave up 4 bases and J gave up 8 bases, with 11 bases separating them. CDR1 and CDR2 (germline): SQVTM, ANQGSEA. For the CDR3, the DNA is TGCAGCGTTGTTTTCCCTGGAGAAAAACTGTTTTTT. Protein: CSVVFPGEKLFF.

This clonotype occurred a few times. The CDR3 loop reads CASSSAYEQYV. The CDR3 bases are TGTGCCAGCAGTTCTGCCTACGAGCAGTACGTC. J is TRBJ2-7 and V is TRBV12-3 or TRBV12-4; D is undetermined. V was pared by 4 bases and J by 2 bases, with 3 bases between. The CDR3 runs 11 residues.

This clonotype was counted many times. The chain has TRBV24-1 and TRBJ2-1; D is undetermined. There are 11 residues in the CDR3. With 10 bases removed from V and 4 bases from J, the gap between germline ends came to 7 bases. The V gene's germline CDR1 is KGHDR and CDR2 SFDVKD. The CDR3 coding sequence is TGTGCCACTTCGAGGTACAATGAGCAGTTCTTC. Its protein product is CATSRYNEQFF.

CDR3 nucleotides: TGTGCCAGCAGCATACGTGGGGCTGCGGAGACCCAGTACTTC. It is translated as CASSIRGAAETQYF. The chain carries TRBV5-4 and TRBJ2-5, with D maybe TRBD1 (5 bases). The germline CDR1 and CDR2 sequences are SGHNT and YYREEE (reference sequence). There are 14 residues in the CDR3. Trimming took 4 bases from V and 5 from J, leaving 15 bases between them.